This entry features one T cell receptor beta chain sequence. The antigen remains undetermined. The sample belongs to a study of fetal regulatory T cell absence and autoimmunity. Study results and caveats: Pancreas TCRs were oligoclonally enriched versus cord blood, some clones over 95-fold. Pancreas and cord blood did not differ much in TRB family usage.

Sequencing was at survey level. TCRdb's copy holds only in-frame clones and misses some; the assay was immunoSEQ multiplex PCR. The sample carries approximately 46,000 clones, about 79% recorded once. The trim removed 4 bases at V and 1 base at J, leaving 2 bases unmatched. Germline CDR1 ENHRY, CDR2 SYGVKD. This CDR3 region has 15 residues. This receptor was obtained from a newborn boy with IPEX syndrome. The sequenced material came from cord blood. This chain uses TRBV10-3 with TRBJ2-3; 10 bases match TRBD2. The CDR3 DNA is TGTGCCATCAGTGCTGGACTAGCGGGCACAGATACGCAGTATTTT. Its translation: CAISAGLAGTDTQYF.